A single sample is the source of the 21 T cell receptor beta chains below, sequenced in a study of blood T cell repertoires in COVID-19 (dated by TCRdb to the early 2020s). Library construction relied on the immunoSEQ multiplex PCR assay. The clones in this table, taken by TCRdb from immuneACCESS, are in-frame only. Not every clone is retained; where verified, under half of the shortfall comes from an unresolved V gene, and the cause of the rest is unknown. The sample data list 250,000 to 300,000 clones, and around 90% of these were observed just once. The ten largest clones represent about 2% of the sample. The source material was peripheral blood. The source is a woman aged 55-69 years with COVID-19, enrolled during active disease.

Only one count was recorded for this clone. J is TRBJ1-5 and V is TRBV7-2, with 8 bases aligning to TRBD1. Per the germline V gene, CDR1 is SGHTA and CDR2 is FQGNSA. This CDR3 has 13 amino acids. Unmatched junction bases numbered 2, after V lost 1 base and J lost 9 bases. CDR3 residues: CASSLGQGRPQHF. In nucleotides, the CDR3 is TGTGCCAGCAGCTTAGGACAGGGGCGGCCCCAGCATTTT.

The chain has TRBV9 and TRBJ1-2; TRBD1 agrees at 7 bases. Per the germline V gene, CDR1 is SGDLS and CDR2 is YYNGEE. The CDR3 length is 15 residues. V dropped 3 bases and J dropped 2; count of bases not matched to a gene: 7. In DNA form, the CDR3 reads TGTGCCAGCAGCGCAACCTTACAGGGGAACTATGGCTACACCTTC. It specifies CASSATLQGNYGYTF.

J is TRBJ1-2 and V is TRBV7-9; D not resolved. Germline loops: CDR1 SEHNR, CDR2 FQNEAQ (reference sequence). The CDR3 runs to 12 residues. Trimming took off 0 bases at V and 8 bases at J, with 7 bases between the two ends. The CDR3 DNA sequence: TGTGCCAGCAGCTTAGCCCTGGCCGGCTACACCTTC. Protein: CASSLALAGYTF.

The CDR3, as DNA: TGTGCCAGCAGACAACAGTCGACTAGCAATCAGCCCCAGCATTTT. It specifies CASRQQSTSNQPQHF. V gene TRBV6-5 combines with J gene TRBJ1-5; no firm D call. Between the trimmed V and J ends, which lost 6 bases and 0 bases, there was a span of 12 bases. Germline V gives CDR1 MNHEY, CDR2 SVGAGI. This CDR3 has 15 residues.

V usage is TRBV3-1 (or the pseudogene TRBV3-2) and J usage is TRBJ1-1, with 7 nucleotides matching TRBD1. CDR1 and CDR2 (germline): LGHDT, YNNKEL (reference sequence). The trim removed 3 bases at V and 0 bases at J, leaving 10 bases unmatched. This CDR3 comprises 17 residues. The chain's CDR3 is CASSHHRGTRMNTEAFF. CDR3 in DNA: TGTGCCAGCAGCCACCACAGGGGAACTAGAATGAACACTGAAGCTTTCTTT.

The chain links TRBV2 to TRBJ2-7; D is unresolved. V gave up 2 bases and J gave up 1 base, with 15 bases separating them. CDR3 length: 16 residues. Germline-derived CDR1 and CDR2 are SNHLY and FYNNEI. The CDR3 DNA sequence: TGTGCCAGCAGTGAAATGACATCGGCAGGATCCTACGAGCAGTACTTC. Protein: CASSEMTSAGSYEQYF.

The V gene is TRBV5-4, the J gene TRBJ2-7; 8 positions match TRBD1. V lost 6 bases and J lost 1; bases outside the gene matches: 9. Germline CDR1 is SGHNT and CDR2 is YYREEE (reference sequence). The CDR3 sequence is 15 residues long. The chain's CDR3 is CASTPPGQASYEQYF. CDR3 DNA sequence: TGTGCCAGCACCCCCCCGGGACAGGCATCCTACGAGCAGTACTTC.

V usage is TRBV5-4 and J usage is TRBJ1-1; 9 nucleotides align to TRBD1. In germline, CDR1 is SGHNT, CDR2 YYREEE (reference sequence). V shed 4 bases and J 10 bases; nucleotides not matched to a gene: 2. CDR3 length: 11 residues. This CDR3 is CASSTGQGAFF. In DNA, the CDR3 is TGTGCCAGCAGCACGGGACAGGGAGCTTTCTTT.

The CDR3 region is CAIGTGLGYEQYF. The DNA of the CDR3 is TGTGCCATCGGGACAGGGCTGGGGTACGAGCAGTACTTC. This chain connects TRBV2 to TRBJ2-7, with 9 nucleotides matching TRBD1. Germline-derived CDR1 and CDR2 are SNHLY and FYNNEI. The ends lost 10 bases at V and 4 bases at J; junction bases unmatched: 8. The CDR3 is made up of 13 amino acids.

The chain links TRBV29-1 to TRBJ1-2; 8 positions agree with TRBD1. The germline CDR1 and CDR2 sequences are SQVTM and ANQGSEA. CDR3 size: 12 residues. V shed 7 bases, J shed 5 bases, and the junction held 6 bases outside the gene matches. In DNA form, the CDR3 reads TGCAGCGCCATGACAGGGGAGTATGGCTACACCTTC. It translates to CSAMTGEYGYTF.

This sequence joins TRBV4-3 and TRBJ2-6; 8 bases line up with TRBD1. J lost 2 bases, V lost 0 bases, and 6 bases had no gene match. Germline V lookup: CDR1 LGHNA, CDR2 YSLEER. The CDR3 loop spans 18 amino acids. Here the CDR3 reads CASSQEGTGSAGANVLTF. CDR3 DNA sequence: TGCGCCAGCAGCCAAGAGGGGACAGGCTCCGCTGGGGCCAACGTCCTGACTTTC.

The chain carries TRBV19 and TRBJ2-3; D perhaps matches TRBD1 (6 bases). The germline V gene has CDR1 LNHDA and CDR2 SQIVND (reference sequence). Trimming shortened V by 5 bases and J by 0 bases, and 15 bases separated the two germline ends. CDR3 size: 16 residues. The CDR3 is CASSLTGTRSTDTQYF. Written as DNA, the CDR3 is TGTGCCAGTAGTTTAACGGGGACACGTAGCACAGATACGCAGTATTTT. Supplemented by reference TRBV19 and TRBJ2-3, the full variable domain reads DGGITQSPKYLFRKEGQNVTLSCEQNLNHDAMYWYRQDPGQGLRLIYYSQIVNDFQKGDIAEGYSVSREKKESFPLTVTSAQKNPTAFYLCASSLTGTRSTDTQYFGPGTRLTVL.

This clone has more than one count but fewer than ten. J is TRBJ1-6 and V is TRBV4-1; maybe TRBD1 (6 bases). Germline V CDR1 and CDR2: MGHRA, YSYEKL. This CDR3 has 15 residues. V dropped 4 bases and J dropped 8 bases, with 15 bases sitting between them. The CDR3 is CASSLRGGADSPLHF. Here the CDR3 DNA reads TGCGCCAGCAGCCTCCGGGGGGGGGCAGATTCACCCCTCCACTTT.

This sequence joins TRBV3-1 (or the pseudogene TRBV3-2) and TRBJ1-2; no clear D. V lost 6 bases to trimming and J lost 5 bases, with 7 bases between them. Germline-derived CDR1 and CDR2 are LGHDT and YNNKEL (reference sequence). This CDR3 has 11 residues. CDR3 loop: CASRRGYGYTF. The CDR3 DNA reads as TGTGCCAGCAGGCGAGGATATGGCTACACCTTC.

The rearrangement joins TRBV29-1 to TRBJ1-3; no definite D call. Trimming removed 6 bases at V and 0 bases at J, with 12 bases between. Germline CDR1 and CDR2: SQVTM and ANQGSEA. There are 14 residues in the CDR3. The CDR3 here is CSVDPAGSGNTIYF. The CDR3 DNA follows: TGCAGCGTCGACCCAGCGGGCTCTGGAAACACCATATATTTT.

The gene calls are TRBV25-1 and TRBJ2-5; 11 bases agree with TRBD1. V shed 3 bases and J 4 bases; nucleotides not matched to a gene: 7. The CDR3 spans 16 residues. Per germline, CDR1 MGHDK and CDR2 SYGVNS. The CDR3 loop is CASSEVWTGGLETQYF. The CDR3 DNA follows: TGTGCCAGCAGTGAGGTTTGGACAGGGGGCTTAGAGACCCAGTACTTC.

The V gene is TRBV6-6, the J gene TRBJ1-3; TRBD1 might be the D (6 bases). CDR1 and CDR2 from the germline V gene are MNHNY and SVGAGI (reference sequence). The CDR3 extends over 16 amino acids. V was shortened by 2 bases and J by 3 bases, with 14 bases between the two germline ends. In nucleotides, the CDR3 is TGTGCCAGCAGTTACCCTAGCGGGGGCCGTGGAAACACCATATATTTT. Translated, it gives CASSYPSGGRGNTIYF.

The CDR3 sequence: CASSWAASGNTIYF. CDR3 sequence (DNA): TGCGCCAGCAGCTGGGCAGCCTCTGGAAACACCATATATTTT. This chain uses TRBV5-1 with TRBJ1-3; D gene uncertain. The ends were cut back, 3 bases at V and 0 bases at J, with 7 bases in the middle. Looked up from germline, CDR1 is SGHRS and CDR2 is YFSETQ. This CDR3 is 14 amino acids long.

This rearrangement joins TRBV12-3 or TRBV12-4 to TRBJ1-5; TRBD1 might be the D (5 bases). Trimming pared 1 base from V and 7 bases from J, leaving 8 bases between. The CDR3 length is 13 residues. The chain's CDR3 is CASSLEQGQPQHF. CDR3 in DNA: TGTGCCAGCAGTTTAGAGCAGGGCCAGCCCCAGCATTTT.

The rearrangement uses TRBV7-8 and TRBJ1-3; D not resolved. The CDR3 totals 17 residues. V was cut by 1 base and J by 7 bases, with 20 bases left in between. Germline CDR1 is SGHVS and CDR2 is FQNEAQ. The chain's CDR3 is CASSLVQRPQPVNTIYF. CDR3 DNA sequence: TGTGCCAGCAGCTTAGTGCAGCGACCTCAGCCGGTGAACACCATATATTTT.

V is TRBV19 and J is TRBJ1-1, with 8 bases lining up with TRBD1. V lost 4 bases, J lost 3 bases, and 4 bases stayed unmatched. The CDR3 sequence is 14 residues long. CDR1 and CDR2 (germline): LNHDA, SQIVND (reference sequence). The CDR3 region has the DNA TGTGCCAGTAGTACGTACAGGGGGGACACTGAAGCTTTCTTT. Translated, it gives CASSTYRGDTEAFF.